This TCR beta chain was found in a study of OX40 agonist ivuxolimab in advanced cancers. Background on the study: Dose-escalation patients had hepatocellular carcinoma, melanoma, renal cell or head and neck cancer. A male proportion of 82.7% was recorded, with mean age roughly 62 years and range roughly 23 to 85. Regarding the study as a whole: CD4+ T cells averaged fewer expanded clones than CD8+ T cells. Partial responders treated at 0.1-3.0 mg/kg exhibited clonal expansion among the lowest measured.

Worth noting for this clone: What it binds is not known.

Data came from immunoSEQ multiplex PCR; TCRdb stores just in-frame clones and leaves some out. The sample shows 150,000 to 190,000 clones, 94% of them seen only once. The germline V gene encodes CDR1 KGHSH and CDR2 LQKENI. CDR3 length: 13 residues. V lost 3 bases, J lost 3 bases, and 8 bases lay in between. This sample comprised CD4+ or CD8+ T cells sorted from blood, obtained in a trial of the OX40 agonist ivuxolimab. The source of this sequence is an adult with an advanced solid tumor such as melanoma, head and neck, liver or kidney cancer. The J gene is TRBJ1-2, the V gene TRBV18; maybe TRBD1 (5 bases). CDR3 amino acids: CASSPMGDYGYTF. The CDR3 coding sequence is TGTGCCAGCTCACCTATGGGGGACTATGGCTACACCTTC.